This T cell receptor (beta chain) was recorded in a study of long-term antiretroviral therapy in people with HIV. This CDR3 is built from 16 residues. The V gene's germline CDR1 is SGHDN and CDR2 FVKESK. The V end lost 1 base, the J end lost 1 base, and 10 bases lay between the germline ends. Samples were assayed with immunoSEQ v3.0 at survey level. Profiling relied on immunoSEQ multiplex PCR, and the TCRdb table lists in-frame clones only, not all of them. The table includes about 21,000 clones, roughly 84% detected once. This clone has only one observation. The antigen is unknown. Broader study findings: Information on adherence to ART, viral resistance or therapy changes was unavailable.

The TCR was taken from a man aged 50 or older with HIV. V usage is TRBV14 and J usage is TRBJ2-2; D possibly corresponds to TRBD1 (6 bases). The source material was unsorted PBMCs, sampled at the start of antiretroviral therapy. CDR3 nucleotide sequence: TGTGCCAGCAGCCAAGTAGGACAGATGAACACCGGGGAGCTGTTTTTT. Amino acid sequence: CASSQVGQMNTGELFF.